One sample yielded the 21 T cell receptor beta chains listed below, sequenced in a study of PD-1 blockade in mismatch repair-deficient tumors. Measured with immunoSEQ multiplex PCR; TCRdb has only the in-frame clones, and not every one. The data contain more than 95,000 clones, roughly nine tenths of them singletons. The starting material was peripheral blood, obtained 44 weeks after starting pembrolizumab. Every receptor here comes from an adult with mismatch repair-deficient cancer.

The chain uses TRBV2 and TRBJ2-7; 7 bases are a match to TRBD1. Germline trimming cut 6 bases from V and 4 bases from J; bases unmatched to any gene: 9. Germline assignment: CDR1 SNHLY and CDR2 FYNNEI. There are 14 residues in the CDR3. DNA for the CDR3: TGTGCCAGCAGCCGATCATTACAGGGGTACGAGCAGTACTTC. Its protein product is CASSRSLQGYEQYF.

The J gene is TRBJ2-1, the V gene TRBV4-3; the match to TRBD2 covers 14 bases. There are 18 residues in the CDR3. Germline V gene data show CDR1 as LGHNA and CDR2 as YSLEER. The ends lost 4 bases at V and 5 bases at J; junction bases unmatched: 10. CDR3 DNA sequence: TGCGCCAGCAGCCGAGTTCCGGGACTAGCGGGAGAGGACAATGAGCAGTTCTTC. It specifies CASSRVPGLAGEDNEQFF.

The chain is built from TRBV19 and TRBJ1-2, with D possibly being TRBD1 (6 bases). The CDR3 has 13 amino acids. Trimming shortened V by 6 bases and J by 8 bases, and 16 bases separated the two germline ends. CDR1 and CDR2 (germline): LNHDA, SQIVND (reference sequence). CDR3: CASSLRGPGGYTF. The CDR3 DNA follows: TGTGCCAGTAGCCTCAGGGGTCCGGGGGGCTACACCTTC.

The rearrangement uses TRBV4-2 and TRBJ2-3; 10 bases agree with TRBD1. CDR1 is LGHNA, CDR2 YNFKEQ, per germline. Germline trimming cut 5 bases from V and 6 bases from J; bases unmatched to any gene: 5. This CDR3 comprises 14 residues. The CDR3 loop reads CASSLGQGKDTQYF. The CDR3 nucleotides read TGTGCCAGCAGCTTGGGACAGGGGAAGGATACGCAGTATTTT.

The CDR3 DNA reads as TGTGCCAGCAGCCAAGAAGGGACTAGCGGGAGAAAAGGGGCCTACGAGCAGTACTTC. Translating it yields CASSQEGTSGRKGAYEQYF. The chain uses TRBV4-2 and TRBJ2-7, with 14 bases aligning to TRBD2. Germline lookup yields CDR1 LGHNA and CDR2 YNFKEQ. Trimming removed 0 bases from V and 2 bases from J; junction bases left unmatched: 9. The CDR3 contains 19 residues.

V gene TRBV27 combines with J gene TRBJ2-1; the D gene is possibly TRBD2 (6 bases). CDR1 is MNHEY, CDR2 SMNVEV, per germline (reference sequence). The V gene lost 3 bases and the J gene lost 15 bases, with 15 bases spanning the gap. The CDR3 sequence is 12 residues long. CDR3 DNA: TGTGCCAGCAGTTTTTCTCGGGACTGGTGGTTCTTC. Protein: CASSFSRDWWFF.

A few counts support this clone. This chain connects TRBV7-9 to TRBJ1-1; D unresolved. The CDR3 sequence is 14 residues long. Germline CDR1 and CDR2: SEHNR and FQNEAQ (reference sequence). The V end was cut by 1 base, the J end by 1 base, with 7 bases between. CDR3 DNA sequence: TGTGCCAGCAGCTTAGTCCCGCAGAACACTGAAGCTTTCTTT. Its translation is CASSLVPQNTEAFF.

This chain connects TRBV10-3 to TRBJ2-2, with 7 nucleotides matching TRBD1. The CDR3 is 12 residues long. V gave up 10 bases and J gave up 6 bases; unmatched junction bases: 5. Germline CDR1 and CDR2: ENHRY and SYGVKD. The CDR3 DNA sequence: TGTGCCACGAGGGACAGTTCCGGGGAGCTGTTTTTT. Translation gives CATRDSSGELFF.

V is TRBV29-1 and J is TRBJ2-3, with TRBD2 matching 7 bases. Per germline, CDR1 SQVTM and CDR2 ANQGSEA. Germline trimming cut 6 bases from V and 6 bases from J; bases unmatched to any gene: 9. This CDR3 has 13 amino acids. The CDR3 here is CSVRTSRADTQYF. CDR3 bases: TGCAGCGTGCGGACTAGTCGTGCTGATACGCAGTATTTT.

This clone has just a few counts. The chain carries TRBV21-1 and TRBJ2-7. TRBV21-1 is flagged as a pseudogene. The CDR3 runs 13 residues. Here the CDR3 reads CASRTGTPREQYF. The CDR3, as DNA: TGTGCCAGCAGGACCGGGACCCCACGCGAGCAGTACTTC.

The chain has TRBV30 and TRBJ2-7; 7 positions match TRBD1. Germline V gives CDR1 GTSNPN, CDR2 SVGIG (reference sequence). The CDR3 has 13 residues. V shed 0 bases and J 3 bases; nucleotides not matched to a gene: 2. CDR3 residues: CAWSVGDSYEQYF. Here the CDR3 DNA reads TGTGCCTGGAGTGTCGGGGACAGCTACGAGCAGTACTTC.

V usage is TRBV30 and J usage is TRBJ2-3; D not resolved. The CDR3 extends over 13 amino acids. The ends were cut back, 0 bases at V and 4 bases at J, with 8 bases in the middle. CDR1 is GTSNPN, CDR2 SVGIG, per germline (reference sequence). This CDR3 is CAWSVLGSDTQYF. The CDR3 coding sequence is TGTGCCTGGAGTGTACTCGGGTCAGATACGCAGTATTTT.

The chain couples TRBV6-5 to TRBJ1-2; D is possibly TRBD1 (6 bases). Germline V gene data show CDR1 as MNHEY and CDR2 as SVGAGI. V dropped 7 bases and J dropped 6 bases, with 15 bases sitting between them. The CDR3 covers 13 residues. CDR3 residues: CASTQGLFDGYTF. As DNA, the CDR3 is TGTGCCAGCACACAGGGATTGTTTGATGGCTACACCTTC.

The chain couples TRBV6-1 to TRBJ2-2, with 9 positions matching TRBD1. The CDR3 spans 11 residues. In germline, CDR1 is MNHNS, CDR2 SASEGT. The CDR3 DNA reads TGTAGGACAGGGGTTCCCGGGGAGCTGTTTTTT. It is translated as CRTGVPGELFF.

V is TRBV28 and J is TRBJ1-2; D is uncertain. Looked up from germline, CDR1 is MDHEN and CDR2 is SYDVKM. Trimming removed 2 bases at V and 4 bases at J, with 20 bases between. The CDR3 spans 17 residues. The CDR3 DNA reads as TGTGCCAGCAGTTTAACCACAATCCCAGGACGTACCTATGGCTACACCTTC. It is translated as CASSLTTIPGRTYGYTF.

The genes are TRBV7-3 and TRBJ2-1; 9 bases are a match to TRBD1. The J segment lost 3 bases and the V segment lost 2 bases, leaving 5 bases of the junction unmatched. The CDR3 spans 16 residues. Looked up from germline, CDR1 is SGHTA and CDR2 is FQGTGA. In DNA form, the CDR3 reads TGTGCCAGCAGCTTATCTTGGGACAGGGTCTACAATGAGCAGTTCTTC. Residues: CASSLSWDRVYNEQFF.

The V and J genes are TRBV6-1 and TRBJ1-1; no reliable D call. V shed 8 bases and J shed 1 base, with 17 bases lying between them. The length of the CDR3 is 15 residues. Germline V CDR1 and CDR2: MNHNS, SASEGT. CDR3 protein: CASFRWGTANTEAFF. In nucleotides, the CDR3 is TGTGCCAGCTTTAGGTGGGGAACGGCGAACACTGAAGCTTTCTTT.

The chain recombines TRBV7-9 with TRBJ2-7; D is perhaps TRBD2 (5 bases). The germline V and J ends were trimmed by 5 bases and 2 bases, with 16 bases remaining between them. From germline, CDR1 is SEHNR and CDR2 FQNEAQ (reference sequence). The CDR3 has 15 amino acids. Written as DNA, the CDR3 is TGTGCCAGCAGCCCCCCCGAGCGGACCCCCTACGAGCAGTACTTC. The encoded protein is CASSPPERTPYEQYF.

This clone was counted between two and nine times. This chain joins TRBV7-6 and TRBJ2-5, with 8 positions matching TRBD2. The CDR3 length is 15 residues. With V trimmed by 5 bases and J by 2 bases, 7 bases remained unmatched. CDR1 is SGHVS, CDR2 FNYEAQ, per germline. The CDR3 reads CASSLVGGAQETQYF. For the CDR3, the DNA is TGTGCCAGCAGCCTGGTCGGGGGGGCTCAAGAGACCCAGTACTTC.

This clone was counted between two and nine times. The chain has TRBV7-8 and TRBJ2-7; no clear D. The V end was cut by 5 bases, the J end by 2 bases, with 10 bases between. CDR3 length equals 13 residues. The germline V gene encodes CDR1 SGHVS and CDR2 FQNEAQ. CDR3: CASSPDKTYEQYF. CDR3 DNA: TGTGCCAGCAGCCCCGACAAGACCTACGAGCAGTACTTC.

J is TRBJ2-2 and V is TRBV6-1; D ambiguous. V shed 6 bases and J shed 5 bases, with 4 bases lying between them. The CDR3 runs 11 residues. CDR1 and CDR2 (germline): MNHNS, SASEGT. The CDR3 DNA reads TGTGCCAGCAGCGCGACCGGGGAGCTGTTTTTT. Its protein is CASSATGELFF.